One sample yielded the 8 T cell receptor beta chains listed below, sequenced in a study of T cells in Graves' hyperthyroidism and ophthalmopathy. Researchers took RNA transcripts and amplified the TCR beta CDR3 regions from them. The TCR CDR3 was amplified in a first-round RT-PCR using the HTBI primer set. TCRdb used MiXCR to reprocess the multiplex PCR reads, holding one entry per CDR3 protein. Among fewer than 900,000 distinct CDR3 sequences listed, about 19% were seen once. Sequencing was performed on blood. These receptors came from a woman between 45 and 65 years old with Graves' hyperthyroidism that later progressed to Graves' ophthalmopathy.

The table lists this clonotype with a few counts. This chain links TRBV12-3 or TRBV12-4 with TRBJ1-4; 7 nucleotides agree with TRBD1. This CDR3 is 15 amino acids long. V gave up 5 bases and J gave up 4 bases; unmatched junction bases: 7. CDR3 nucleotides: TGTGCCAGCAGTCCAACAGGGGATTTTAATGAAAAACTGTTTTTT. It is translated as CASSPTGDFNEKLFF.

This clonotype was detected many times. The chain couples TRBV7-9 to TRBJ1-1; D is ambiguous. V was pared by 2 bases and J by 7 bases, with 2 bases between. The CDR3 is made up of 10 amino acids. Germline CDR1 reads SEHNR; CDR2 reads FQNEAQ (reference sequence). The CDR3 nucleotides are TGTGCCAGCAGCTTAAATGAAGCTTTCTTT. Translation gives CASSLNEAFF.

This clonotype has a count of ten or more. The V call is TRBV3-1, the J call TRBJ2-1; D perhaps matches TRBD1 (6 bases). Trimming stripped 5 bases from V and 9 bases from J, with 11 bases between. This CDR3 region has 12 residues. Germline V gene sequence: CDR1 LGHDT, CDR2 YNNKEL (reference sequence). CDR3 sequence reads: CASSKGVGEQFF. The DNA for the CDR3 is TGTGCCAGCAGCAAGGGGGTCGGTGAGCAGTTCTTC.

This clonotype was detected a few times. The CDR3: CASSRVGQGSNQPQHF. The CDR3 nucleotides read TGTGCCAGCAGCCGTGTGGGACAGGGTAGCAATCAGCCCCAGCATTTT. The chain carries TRBV4-2 and TRBJ1-5; 9 bases match TRBD1. V lost 4 bases to trimming and J lost 0 bases; unmatched junction nucleotides: 4. The germline V gene has CDR1 LGHNA and CDR2 YNFKEQ. This CDR3 contains 16 residues.

This clonotype has at least ten counts. V is TRBV5-1 and J is TRBJ2-7, with TRBD2 matching over 14 bases. The CDR3 loop spans 15 amino acids. Losses at the gene ends were 6 bases for V and 4 bases for J; bases not matched to a gene: 6. Germline V gene data show CDR1 as SGHRS and CDR2 as YFSETQ. CDR3 residues: CASNRGLAGAYEQYF. CDR3 DNA sequence: TGCGCCAGCAACCGGGGACTAGCGGGGGCATACGAGCAGTACTTC.

The chain joins TRBV4-1 to TRBJ2-1; D is possibly TRBD1 (5 bases). The CDR3 length is 17 residues. The germline gives CDR1 MGHRA, CDR2 YSYEKL. V was clipped by 2 bases and J by 0 bases, with 14 bases between them. CDR3 nucleotide sequence: TGCGCCAGCAGCCAACCTCAAGACAGTTCCTCCTACAATGAGCAGTTCTTC. Translating it yields CASSQPQDSSSYNEQFF.

This chain connects TRBV15 to TRBJ2-7; D gene ambiguous. Germline V lookup: CDR1 LNHNV, CDR2 YYDKDF (reference sequence). This CDR3 is built from 12 residues. The ends were cut back, 0 bases at V and 4 bases at J, with 4 bases in the middle. CDR3 DNA: TGTGCCACCAGCAGAGATCGGTACGAGCAGTACTTC. It is translated as CATSRDRYEQYF.

This chain links TRBV7-9 with TRBJ1-6; tentatively, D is TRBD1 (6 bases). V was trimmed by 5 bases and J by 6 bases, leaving 11 bases between them. Germline V lookup: CDR1 SEHNR, CDR2 FQNEAQ (reference sequence). The CDR3 is 14 amino acids. Here the CDR3 reads CASSPGAANSPLHF. The CDR3 region has the DNA TGTGCCAGCAGCCCAGGGGCAGCTAATTCACCCCTCCACTTT. The full variable domain, completed using reference TRBV7-9 and TRBJ1-6, is DTGVSQNPRHKITKRGQNVTFRCDPISEHNRLYWYRQTLGQGPEFLTYFQNEAQLEKSRLLSDRFSAERPKGSFSTLEIQRTEQGDSAMYLCASSPGAANSPLHFGNGTRLTVT.